The entry below gives a single TCR beta chain sequence along with its context. Its antigen has not been determined. Base qualities were left out, and no much larger clone turns up one base away. Patients with autoimmune disease history or receiving systemic immunosuppression were excluded from the trial. Peripheral blood for TCR sequencing was drawn from every dose cohort at baseline, at cycle 4 day 1 and at cycle 7 day 1. Samples were obtained from an open-label, multicenter, first-in-human phase I dose-escalation trial of ivuxolimab. Adults with locally advanced or metastatic melanoma, renal cell, hepatocellular, or head and neck squamous cell carcinoma were enrolled in the trial. Before TCR sequencing, CD4+ and CD8+ T cells were separately sorted from peripheral blood. Genomic DNA was extracted from sorted cells for sequencing of the TCRbeta CDR3 region. The immunoSEQ Assay was used to sequence the TCRbeta CDR3 regions. In TCRdb, the immuneACCESS table is reduced to in-frame sequences with V and J assigned. These tables do not hold every clone; where another copy was compared, an unresolved V gene accounts for under half, and the others remain unexplained. The sample has around 80,000 clones on record, about 89% of them singletons. The leading ten clones occupy 0.45% to 0.7% of the sample.

This entry is derived from a study of OX40 agonist ivuxolimab in advanced cancers. In terms of the full investigation: Ivuxolimab was an agonistic, fully human IgG2 monoclonal antibody directed against OX40 (CD134), a costimulatory receptor. Prior anti-PD-1, anti-PD-L1 or anti-CTLA-4 therapy was permitted, and checkpoint inhibitors had been received by about 37% of dose-escalation patients. The dose-escalation cohort was 80% to 90% male with a mean age of about 65 years, ranging from roughly 23 to 90. Partial responses occurred in three dose-escalation patients, of whom one had hepatocellular carcinoma and two had cutaneous melanoma. The monotherapy dose-escalation portion (N ≈ 55 patients) of the phase I ivuxolimab trial is reported in the paper. Among the 52 dose-escalation patients, about 20 had hepatocellular carcinoma, 15 or so melanoma, 9 renal cell carcinoma and 9 head and neck cancer. Intravenous ivuxolimab was administered to patients every 2 weeks at six dose levels: 0.01, 0.1, 0.3, 1.5, 3 and 10 mg/kg. The purpose of peripheral TCRbeta sequencing was to test whether ivuxolimab changed TCR sequence diversity and led to clonal T-cell expansion.

There are 15 amino acids in the CDR3, from cysteine to phenylalanine inclusive. The retained sequence is limited to the CDR3, 45 bases, with the frame set at the first base. Based on the germline V gene (reference sequence), the CDR1 and CDR2 sequences are SEHNR and FQNEAQ. Trimming leaves V shorter by 2 bases and J shorter by 5 bases, with the junction holding 4 bases beyond the gene matches. Overall study results and their limits: In the 0.1-3.0 mg/kg groups, partial responders were among the patients with the lowest normalized peripheral clonal expansion, particularly in CD8+ T cells. On average, CD8+ T cells showed more expanded clones than CD4+ T cells after ivuxolimab. Antigen specificity was not determined for the clonally expanded peripheral T cells. At doses of 0.1 to 3.0 mg/kg, clonal expansion of both CD4+ and CD8+ blood T cells was observed from baseline to week 6. Low levels of normalized T-cell clonal expansion were also seen in some nonresponding patients.

The chain employs TRBV7-9 and TRBJ1-4; 8 central nucleotides agree with TRBD1. The source of this sequence is an adult with an advanced solid tumor such as melanoma, head and neck, liver or kidney cancer. The source material was CD4+ or CD8+ T cells sorted from blood, sampled in a trial of the OX40 agonist ivuxolimab. At the DNA level, the sequence is TGTGCCAGCAGCTTAACGGGACAGGCAAATGAAAAACTGTTTTTT. Translated, this gives CASSLTGQANEKLFF.